This section outlines one TCR beta chain sequence together with its context. Its antigen is still unknown. Base qualities are not recorded, but no much larger clone differs from it by a single base. The CDR3 runs 14 residues from the cysteine to the phenylalanine. Only the CDR3 portion is preserved as DNA: 42 bases, with reading frame beginning at the first base. Cut back by 4 bases and 2 bases, the V and J ends lie 10 bases apart. For CDR1 and CDR2, the germline V gene lists SNHLY and FYNNEI. These data are taken from a study of T cells after yellow fever vaccination (dated by TCRdb to about 2019). Regarding the complete study: The SMART-Seq v4 Ultra Low Input RNA kit was used to prepare libraries from fractions with low cell numbers. Blood was drawn at multiple timepoints before and after primary and secondary immunization, with bulk PBMC replicates and cell subsets isolated. Bulk TCR alpha and beta repertoires were sequenced longitudinally to track T-cell clones before and after primary and booster YFV17D yellow fever vaccination. The cohort comprised two healthy male donors, one aged 18 to 30 and one aged 30 to 39 years.

Read against the paper, the sample's treatment or condition label means: live attenuated yellow fever vaccine strain. At each blood-draw timepoint, two biological replicates of bulk PBMCs were obtained. PBMCs were isolated from peripheral blood using a standard Ficoll-Paque protocol. TriZol was used to extract RNA from bulk PBMCs, from CD4 and CD8 fractions, and from dextramer-positive and dextramer-negative fractions. Data came from an Illumina NovaSeq 6000. TCR cDNA was synthesized by 5'RACE template switching, through which a universal primer site and unique molecular identifiers were introduced. cDNA synthesis was primed from both the TCR alpha and TCR beta constant segments. Libraries were amplified in two PCR steps, with sample barcodes and sequencing adapters added in the second step. Libraries were sequenced on Illumina HiSeq 2500 (2x100 bp) or NovaSeq (2x150 bp). Per the original workflow: MIGEC handled demultiplexing of reads and collapsing into UMI consensus sequences, while MiXCR performed V(D)J alignment. Vaccine-responding clonotypes were defined with edgeR using replicate PBMC samples, requiring FDR below 0.01 and a log2 fold change above 5 up to day 15. Each bulk clonotype received a CD4 or CD8 identity based on whether the sequenced CD4 or CD8 repertoire contained that clonotype at higher abundance. The public reads were reanalyzed by TCRdb: fastp trimming at Q25, MiXCR alignment, in-frame beta chains only. Rows are combined by CDR3 protein, so each entry shows the most common genes and DNA. The V and J calls were not made by the authors but by TCRdb's processing. This sample has about 310,000 distinct CDR3 sequences in its table, and 3% to 4.5% of those were observed once. 23% of the sample is in the top ten clones.

The full study reports these points: A small fraction of clonotypes showed up in both the CD4 and CD8 compartments, probably as a result of convergent recombination. Because the study included only a couple of donors, the extent to which the findings can be generalized is limited. The secondary T-cell response was weaker than the primary response but faster, peaking on day 5 instead of day 15. Because abundant contaminating clonotypes from the bulk population could be contained in FACS-sorted repertoires, computational filtering was required. After the booster, most of the clones that had expanded following primary vaccination were detected again (96% of CD4 and 80% to 90% of CD8), which suggests that memory was broadly maintained.

The chain employs TRBV2 and TRBJ2-3; the D segment is perhaps TRBD1 or TRBD2, each sharing 6 matched bases. The starting material was PBMCs, obtained on the day of the yellow fever booster vaccination. The clonotype comes from a man between 18 and 29 years old who received the YFV17D yellow fever vaccine. For the CDR3, the sequence is CASSAGGTTDTQYF. The DNA sequence reads TGTGCCAGCAGTGCCGGGGGCACCACAGATACGCAGTATTTT.